One sample yielded the 23 T cell receptor beta chains listed below, sequenced in a study of regulatory T cells in long-lasting Graves disease. For TCR beta, libraries came from iRepertoire HTBI primers and Arm-PCR of CDR3 regions. TCRdb passed the multiplex PCR reads through MiXCR, listing each CDR3 protein once. The sample includes 350,000 to 450,000 distinct CDR3 sequences, approximately 16% of them seen just once. This sample's time point: newly diagnosed GD, antithyroid drugs for less than 3 months. Extracted PBMC RNA gave rise to the TCR library. This sample was shared with a second study, whose subject was T cells in Graves' hyperthyroidism and ophthalmopathy.

The sample consisted of peripheral blood mononuclear cells (PBMCs), taken at new diagnosis, from a patient treated with antithyroid drugs. All receptors come from a middle-aged woman with Graves disease.

About this clonotype itself: This may stem from a read error, because a much larger clone lies one nucleotide away. This sequence joins TRBV10-3 and TRBJ2-6; a possible D gene is TRBD1 (5 bases). This CDR3 spans 14 amino acids. Germline V gene sequence: CDR1 ENHRY, CDR2 SYGVKD. The CDR3 sequence: CAISDSSGANILTF. The CDR3 nucleotides are TGTGCCATCAGTGACAGCTCTGGGGCCAACATCCTGACTTTC.

This chain connects TRBV5-6 to TRBJ2-1; D remains ambiguous. Germline CDR1 is SGHDT and CDR2 is YYEEEE. The CDR3 is 14 residues long. Deletions cut 1 base from V and 9 bases from J, with 14 bases between. CDR3: CASSLNRRVTEQFF. CDR3 DNA sequence: TGTGCCAGCAGCTTGAACCGCCGAGTTACTGAGCAGTTCTTC.

This clonotype has at least ten counts. CDR3 sequence: CASSPSLGQGGYEQYF. The CDR3 region has the DNA TGTGCCAGCAGCCCCTCCCTGGGACAGGGAGGCTACGAGCAGTACTTC. V and J are TRBV7-9 and TRBJ2-7, with 9 bases aligning to TRBD1. CDR3 size: 16 residues. J gave up 3 bases and V 5 bases, and 11 bases lay outside the gene matches. Germline assignment: CDR1 SEHNR and CDR2 FQNEAQ (reference sequence). The variable domain in full, completed from reference TRBV7-9 and TRBJ2-7, reads DTGVSQNPRHKITKRGQNVTFRCDPISEHNRLYWYRQTLGQGPEFLTYFQNEAQLEKSRLLSDRFSAERPKGSFSTLEIQRTEQGDSAMYLCASSPSLGQGGYEQYFGPGTRLTVT.

This clonotype was observed at least ten times. The chain carries TRBV11-3 and TRBJ2-6, with D hard to call. Germline V gene sequence: CDR1 SGHNT, CDR2 YENEEA. Trimming pared 1 base from V and 8 bases from J, leaving 9 bases between. The CDR3 has 14 residues. The CDR3 protein is CASSLGAYSNVLTF. CDR3 in DNA: TGTGCCAGCAGCTTAGGAGCGTACTCCAACGTCCTGACTTTC.

The sample holds many counts of this clonotype. The V call is TRBV11-2, the J call TRBJ1-3, with D maybe TRBD1 (5 bases). The CDR3 consists of 15 residues. V lost 4 bases, J lost 0 bases, and 10 bases lay in between. CDR1 and CDR2 (germline): SGHAT, FQNNGV. In nucleotides, the CDR3 is TGTGCCAGCAGCTGGTTGGGGGACTCTGGAAACACCATATATTTT. Translation: CASSWLGDSGNTIYF.

This clonotype has a count of ten or more. The CDR3 here is CASAGPGGHNTGELFF. The DNA of the CDR3 is TGTGCCAGCGCCGGGCCGGGCGGCCACAACACCGGGGAGCTGTTTTTT. The genes are TRBV7-9 and TRBJ2-2; D gene ambiguous. Germline V gives CDR1 SEHNR, CDR2 FQNEAQ (reference sequence). This CDR3 contains 16 residues. V lost 8 bases and J 2 bases, leaving 18 bases between the germline ends.

This clonotype was counted at least ten times. The chain couples TRBV28 to TRBJ2-5, with no clear D. The CDR3 loop spans 14 amino acids. V was cut by 3 bases and J by 0 bases, with 8 bases left in between. The germline CDR1 and CDR2 sequences are MDHEN and SYDVKM. The chain's CDR3 is CASSFEIHQETQYF. In DNA, the CDR3 is TGTGCCAGCAGTTTTGAAATCCACCAAGAGACCCAGTACTTC.

This clonotype was counted many times. The chain has TRBV6-1 and TRBJ2-1; TRBD2 is a possible D gene (6 bases). The CDR3 runs 14 residues. Trimming removed 7 bases from V and 7 bases from J, with 17 bases in between. CDR1 is MNHNS and CDR2 is SASEGT in the germline V gene. CDR3 sequence reads: CASKFAGSGNEQFF. The CDR3, as DNA: TGTGCCAGCAAATTCGCGGGATCGGGAAATGAGCAGTTCTTC.

This clonotype was picked up many times. The J gene is TRBJ2-1, the V gene TRBV2; D is possibly TRBD2 (5 bases). The V and J ends lost 5 bases and 9 bases respectively, with 14 bases between them. Germline CDR1 reads SNHLY; CDR2 reads FYNNEI. The CDR3 contains 13 residues. CDR3: CASSRPLASEQFF. CDR3 in DNA: TGTGCCAGCAGTCGACCCCTAGCTTCTGAGCAGTTCTTC. Together with reference TRBV2 and TRBJ2-1, the CDR3 gives the full variable domain: EPEVTQTPSHQVTQMGQEVILRCVPISNHLYFYWYRQILGQKVEFLVSFYNNEISEKSEIFDDQFSVERPDGSNFTLKIRSTKLEDSAMYFCASSRPLASEQFFGPGTRLTVL.

This clonotype has at least ten counts. The CDR3 region is CASSAERNQPQHF. For the CDR3, the DNA is TGTGCCAGCAGTGCCGAAAGAAATCAGCCCCAGCATTTT. V is TRBV2 and J is TRBJ1-5; D gene ambiguous. The CDR3 totals 13 residues. V was cut by 4 bases and J by 4 bases, with 8 bases left in between. The germline gives CDR1 SNHLY, CDR2 FYNNEI.

The chain carries TRBV28 and TRBJ2-1; 11 nucleotides agree with TRBD1. From germline, CDR1 is MDHEN and CDR2 SYDVKM. The CDR3 loop spans 17 amino acids. J was trimmed by 6 bases and V by 2 bases; bases with no gene match: 9. In DNA form, the CDR3 reads TGTGCCAGCAGTTTACGGGACAGGGGGTGGGAGGTCAATGAGCAGTTCTTC. Translating it yields CASSLRDRGWEVNEQFF.

This clonotype appeared once. The V gene is TRBV30, the J gene TRBJ2-1; D unclear. Germline V lookup: CDR1 GTSNPN, CDR2 SVGIG (reference sequence). With 3 bases removed from V and 7 bases from J, the gap between germline ends came to 10 bases. CDR3 size: 12 residues. The CDR3 bases are TGTGCCTGGAGCGAAGTTGGGAATGAGCAGTTCTTC. It yields the protein CAWSEVGNEQFF.

This clonotype has only a few counts. V gene TRBV6-1 combines with J gene TRBJ1-2; D call uncertain. The ends were cut back, 6 bases at V and 3 bases at J, with 20 bases in the middle. Germline CDR1 reads MNHNS; CDR2 reads SASEGT. The CDR3 is 16 residues long. CDR3 in amino acids: CASRGWQLTGDYGYTF. The CDR3 DNA reads as TGTGCCAGCAGGGGATGGCAACTCACGGGCGACTATGGCTACACCTTC.

The table lists this clonotype with many counts. V is TRBV7-3 and J is TRBJ1-2; a weak D match, TRBD1 (5 bases). Trimming took off 3 bases at V and 10 bases at J, with 12 bases between the two ends. Germline V gives CDR1 SGHTA, CDR2 FQGTGA. The CDR3 length is 12 residues. The CDR3: CASSFSGTDYTF. CDR3 nucleotides: TGTGCCAGCAGCTTTTCCGGGACTGACTACACCTTC.

This clonotype has more than one count but fewer than ten. The chain combines TRBV29-1 with TRBJ2-1; 9 bases line up with TRBD1. The CDR3 sequence is 14 residues long. Trimming cost V 3 bases and J 7 bases; bases outside gene matches: 7. Germline-derived CDR1 and CDR2 are SQVTM and ANQGSEA. CDR3 coding DNA: TGCAGCGTTGACTTGGACAGGGGATGGAATGAGCAGTTCTTC. It codes for CSVDLDRGWNEQFF.

There are many counts of this clonotype. In DNA, the CDR3 is TGTGCCAGCAGCGGGCTAGGGGAGGGAGAGACCCAGTACTTC. Translation gives CASSGLGEGETQYF. This chain connects TRBV2 to TRBJ2-5, with TRBD2 matching over 7 bases. Trimming at V came to 6 bases and at J to 4 bases, leaving 8 bases not matched to a gene. The CDR3 runs 14 residues. Germline CDR1 and CDR2: SNHLY and FYNNEI.

This clonotype was picked up a small number of times. The chain uses TRBV28 and TRBJ1-2; D is possibly TRBD1 (5 bases). The CDR3 has 14 amino acids. CDR1 MDHEN and CDR2 SYDVKM come from the germline V gene. Trimming pared 10 bases from V and 8 bases from J, leaving 23 bases between. The CDR3 region has the DNA TGTGCCATCAGAAAGTCGGCCAGGGTAGACGGCTACACCTTC. Its protein is CAIRKSARVDGYTF.

The V gene is TRBV12-3 or TRBV12-4, the J gene TRBJ2-7, with TRBD2 as a possible D gene (5 bases). V gave up 4 bases and J gave up 5 bases, with 15 bases separating them. The CDR3 is made up of 14 amino acids. CDR3 sequence reads: CASSSPSKGDEQYF. DNA of the CDR3: TGTGCCAGCAGTTCCCCCTCGAAGGGAGACGAGCAGTACTTC.

Comment on this clonotype: A read error is possible here, since a much larger clone lies one base away. CDR3 nucleotide sequence: TGTGCCAGCAGTGACGTGACAGGGCCGAACACCGGGGAGCTGTTTTTT. This translates into CASSDVTGPNTGELFF. V usage is TRBV28 and J usage is TRBJ2-2; TRBD1 matches at 7 bases. From germline, CDR1 is MDHEN and CDR2 SYDVKM. Unmatched junction bases numbered 6, after V lost 5 bases and J lost 0 bases. CDR3 length equals 16 residues.

Concerning this clonotype itself: The missing conserved phenylalanine or tryptophan at the end of this CDR3 makes a read error likely. The chain has TRBV11-3 and TRBJ2-5; 8 bases agree with TRBD1. Trimming removed 5 bases from V and 6 bases from J; junction bases left unmatched: 8. Looked up from germline, CDR1 is SGHNT and CDR2 is YENEEA. The CDR3 runs 14 residues. The CDR3 DNA reads as TGTGCCAGCAGCAAAAGGACAGGGACCCAGACCCAGTACCTC. The encoded protein is CASSKRTGTQTQYL.

This clonotype has at least ten counts. The rearrangement joins TRBV28 to TRBJ2-7; D is undetermined. Germline CDR1 MDHEN, CDR2 SYDVKM. The length of the CDR3 is 12 residues. V lost 6 bases, J lost 5 bases, and 11 bases lay in between. CDR3 protein: CASSFVGNEQYF. The CDR3 coding sequence is TGTGCCAGCAGCTTCGTGGGCAACGAGCAGTACTTC.

This clonotype was picked up many times. V is TRBV11-3 and J is TRBJ2-3; TRBD2 is a possible D gene (5 bases). The CDR3 runs to 15 residues. Trimming cost V 4 bases and J 3 bases, with 14 bases left between them. CDR1 SGHNT and CDR2 YENEEA come from the germline V gene. CDR3: CASSSREGLTDTQYF. In DNA form, the CDR3 reads TGTGCCAGCAGCTCGCGAGAGGGATTAACAGATACGCAGTATTTT.

The sample holds many counts of this clonotype. The J gene is TRBJ2-5, the V gene TRBV12-3 or TRBV12-4, with D perhaps assigned TRBD1 or TRBD2 (6 bases each). V was cut by 7 bases and J by 1 base, with 10 bases left in between. The CDR3 is 13 residues long. CDR3 sequence: CASKGGPQETQYF. The DNA of the CDR3 is TGTGCCAGCAAGGGGGGTCCCCAAGAGACCCAGTACTTC.